This TCR beta chain appears in the sequencing data of a study of blood T cells in healthy people across ages. In the study overall: Using template switching, researchers captured about one barcoded beta molecule for each two T cells. General study points: In older individuals, TCR beta diversity per million T cells was lower, falling roughly linearly with age.

Sample-barcoded 5' priming and a J-beta primer mix drove a second PCR of roughly 6 to 12 cycles. Each CDR3 protein is one row after TCRdb ran MiXCR on the 5' RACE reads. There are about 780,000 distinct CDR3 sequences in the sample; around half occur only once, and less than 20% lies in the top ten. Only a few counts were recorded for this clonotype. Its antigen is unknown. The germline V and J ends were trimmed by 0 bases and 4 bases, with 9 bases remaining between them. CDR3 size: 14 residues. CDR1 and CDR2 (germline): ENHRY, SYGVKD. The chain is built from TRBV10-3 and TRBJ1-1, with a tentative D call TRBD1 (5 bases). Sequenced material: blood. The clonotype comes from an older man in good health. The chain's CDR3 is CAISESSGVTEAFF. The CDR3 DNA is TGTGCCATCAGTGAGTCGTCGGGGGTCACTGAAGCTTTCTTT.